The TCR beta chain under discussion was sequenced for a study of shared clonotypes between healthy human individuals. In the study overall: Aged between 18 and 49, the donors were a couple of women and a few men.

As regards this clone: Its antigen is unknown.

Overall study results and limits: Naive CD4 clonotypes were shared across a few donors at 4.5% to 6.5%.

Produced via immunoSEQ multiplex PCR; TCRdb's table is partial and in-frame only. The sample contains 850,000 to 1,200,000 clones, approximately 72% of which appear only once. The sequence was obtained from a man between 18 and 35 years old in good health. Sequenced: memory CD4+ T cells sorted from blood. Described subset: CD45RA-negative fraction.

This CDR3 reads CASAVHGAGINTGELFF. CDR3 DNA sequence: TGCGCCAGCGCGGTCCACGGGGCGGGGATTAACACCGGGGAGCTGTTTTTT. The gene calls are TRBV10-2 and TRBJ2-2; TRBD2 might be the D (6 bases). V was clipped by 8 bases and J by 2 bases, with 21 bases between them. Germline V gives CDR1 WSHSY, CDR2 SAAADI. This CDR3 comprises 17 residues.